These T cell receptor beta chains were read from a single sample in a study of identical twins. Each CDR3 protein gets one entry after TCRdb re-called the 5' RACE reads with MiXCR. In the table there are around 550,000 distinct CDR3 sequences, about 16% of which are singletons. These records were also assigned to another study, of yellow fever vaccine responses in identical twins.

Specimen: CD4+ T cells sorted from blood. These receptors were taken from a woman aged 18 to 35 in good health. The CDR3 runs from the conserved cysteine through the conserved F or W.

J,V,CDR3
TRBJ2-7,TRBV28,CASSSVPSSYEQYF
TRBJ2-3,TRBV27,CASSPRTPAVDTQYF
TRBJ1-1,TRBV28,CASSLALVTAFF
TRBJ2-1,TRBV5-1,CASSLVVGGRRNEQFF
TRBJ2-4,TRBV24-1,CATSDRRGEENIQYF
TRBJ1-2,TRBV12-3/TRBV12-4,CASRLGRFYGYTF
TRBJ1-6,TRBV7-9,CASSATGVSSYNSPLHF
TRBJ2-1,TRBV27,CASRPGLAGRLSSYNEQFF
TRBJ2-6,TRBV10-1,CASSPQGSSGANVLTF
TRBJ2-7,TRBV5-1,CASSLGGLAGIYEQYF
TRBJ2-5,TRBV2,CASKDWRYETQYF
TRBJ2-1,TRBV9,CASSVGNNEQFF
TRBJ1-5,TRBV6-1,CASSEAGQGLYSNQPQHF
TRBJ2-7,TRBV28,CATSVGTTYEQYF
TRBJ2-7,TRBV3-1,CASSQDRYHEQYF
TRBJ1-1,TRBV28,CASSLTPSKEAFF
TRBJ2-2,TRBV6-2/TRBV6-3,CASSWDRGPLRNTGELFF
TRBJ2-1,TRBV20-1,CSAPPSGRNEQFF
TRBJ1-2,TRBV10-3,CAISDKGNYGYTF
TRBJ2-1,TRBV19,CASSTRLGSYNEQFF
TRBJ2-2,TRBV5-1,CASTGTANTGELFF
TRBJ1-4,TRBV19,CASSINGIANEKLFF